What follows are 5 T cell receptor beta chains derived from one specimen sequenced in a study of blood T cell repertoires in COVID-19. This table comes from immunoSEQ multiplex PCR, and its TCRdb copy is limited to in-frame clones, with some not included. The table includes about 310,000 clones, roughly 90% detected once. Sample: peripheral blood. Every receptor here comes from a woman in her 30s with COVID-19, enrolled during active disease.

The rearrangement joins TRBV11-1 to TRBJ1-6, with no clear D. The CDR3 sequence is 16 residues long. Trimming left V 2 bases short and J 8 bases short, with 16 bases between. Germline V CDR1 and CDR2: SGHAT, FQDESV (reference sequence). CDR3: CASSLFSGITDSPLHF. CDR3 nucleotides: TGTGCCAGCAGCTTATTTTCAGGCATCACAGATTCACCCCTCCACTTT.

This clone was seen a single time. The J gene is TRBJ2-7, the V gene TRBV28, with TRBD2 matching 13 bases. V dropped 5 bases and J dropped 6; count of bases not matched to a gene: 7. Germline V lookup: CDR1 MDHEN, CDR2 SYDVKM. CDR3 length: 15 amino acids. CDR3 in amino acids: CASSITSGRALEQYF. In DNA form, the CDR3 reads TGTGCCAGCAGTATAACTAGCGGGAGGGCCCTCGAGCAGTACTTC.

This sequence joins TRBV12-5 and TRBJ2-1; the D is unclear. CDR3 length equals 12 residues. V was pared by 1 base and J by 10 bases, with 8 bases between. The V gene's germline CDR1 is LGHNT and CDR2 FRNRAP. CDR3 nucleotide sequence: TGTGCTAGTGGTTTGGACAGTGAAGAGCAGTTCTTC. As protein: CASGLDSEEQFF.

This sequence joins TRBV11-2 and TRBJ1-3; 7 positions agree with TRBD1. V lost 5 bases and J lost 5; bases outside the gene matches: 9. The CDR3 spans 15 residues. Germline values: CDR1 SGHAT, CDR2 FQNNGV. CDR3 sequence (DNA): TGTGCCAGCAGCCTACAGGGGACCTTTAGAAACACCATATATTTT. Translating it yields CASSLQGTFRNTIYF. The full variable domain, rest sourced from reference TRBV11-2 and TRBJ1-3, is EAGVAQSPRYKIIEKRQSVAFWCNPISGHATLYWYQQILGQGPKLLIQFQNNGVVDDSQLPKDRFSAERLKGVDSTLKIQPAKLEDSAVYLCASSLQGTFRNTIYFGEGSWLTVV.

The rearrangement uses TRBV12-5 and TRBJ1-1; D is undetermined. V lost 3 bases and J lost 3, with 8 bases in between. CDR1 is LGHNT and CDR2 is FRNRAP in the germline V gene. The CDR3 loop spans 13 amino acids. The CDR3 spells CASGFGVDTEAFF. The DNA for the CDR3 is TGTGCTAGTGGTTTTGGAGTGGACACTGAAGCTTTCTTT.